A selection of T cell receptor beta chains follows, all from one sample in a study of blood T cell repertoires in COVID-19. Assay: immunoSEQ multiplex PCR; the TCRdb copy retains only in-frame clones and omits some. The table has fewer than 150,000 clones, 60% to 85% seen once. Sequenced: peripheral blood. These receptors originate from a human donor with acute or convalescent COVID-19. The donor label of this sample is uncertain. Each CDR3 is given with its conserved first and last residue. The D gene is left open where the match is weak. Clone size, where shown, is once, few, many, or a class for clones that have expanded.

TRBD1	TRBV30	TRBJ1-4	few	TGTGCCCTCCGGGACAGGGGGACCGAAAAACTGTTTTTT	CALRDRGTEKLFF
TRBD2	TRBV6-1	TRBJ2-2	few	TGTGCCAGCAGTGTACTAGCGGGGGCCCTCCCCGGGGAGCTGTTTTTT	CASSVLAGALPGELFF
TRBD1	TRBV7-9	TRBJ1-4	NA	TGTGCCAGCAGCTCCGACGTGGTGACAGGGGCAACTAATGAAAAACTGTTTTTT	CASSSDVVTGATNEKLFF
TRBD2	TRBV13	TRBJ2-5	NA	TGTGCCAGCAGCCCCACTAGCGGCGGGGAGACCCAGTACTTC	CASSPTSGGETQYF
TRBD1	TRBV2	TRBJ1-5	few	TGTGCCAGCAGTTTCGACAGGGCTTCGGCTCAGCCCCAGCATTTT	CASSFDRASAQPQHF
NA	TRBV11-3	TRBJ2-2	NA	TGTGCCAGCAGCTTCGGAGGTACCGGGGAGCTGTTTTTT	CASSFGGTGELFF
NA	TRBV25-1	TRBJ2-3	NA	TGTGCCAGCAGTGTAGCGGGCACAGATACGCAGTATTTT	CASSVAGTDTQYF
NA	TRBV30	TRBJ1-1	NA	TGTGCCTGGAGTTTTACATGGAACACTGAAGCTTTCTTT	CAWSFTWNTEAFF
NA	TRBV11-2	TRBJ2-1	NA	TGTGCCAGCAGCTTAGTAGGGCAGGGCGTGTACAATGAGCAGTTCTTC	CASSLVGQGVYNEQFF
TRBD1	TRBV12-3/TRBV12-4	TRBJ1-1	NA	TGTGCCAGCAGTAGGGACAGGTACACTGAAGCTTTCTTT	CASSRDRYTEAFF
NA	TRBV7-2	TRBJ2-3	NA	TGTGCCAGCAGCTTAGCCCAGGGGCTGTACACAGATACGCAGTATTTT	CASSLAQGLYTDTQYF
NA	TRBV6-1	TRBJ2-7	NA	TGTGCCAGCAGTGACGCAGGGGGAGGCTCCTACGAGCAGTACTTC	CASSDAGGGSYEQYF
NA	TRBV25-1	TRBJ2-1	NA	TGTGCCAGCAGTTTTCCAGGCCTTACGAATGAGCAGTTCTTC	CASSFPGLTNEQFF
NA	TRBV7-9	TRBJ2-6	NA	TGTGCCAGCAGCGAGGAGCGGAGGAGGGGCGTCCTGACTTTC	CASSEERRRGVLTF
TRBD2	TRBV27	TRBJ2-3	NA	TGTGCCAGCAGTCAAAGGACTAGCGGGGTCACAGATACGCAGTATTTT	CASSQRTSGVTDTQYF
NA	TRBV30	TRBJ1-5	many	TGTGCCTGTACCCCGGGACTTCCCCGAAATCAGCCCCAGCATTTT	CACTPGLPRNQPQHF
TRBD1	TRBV4-1	TRBJ1-5	many	TGCGCCAGCAGCCAAGGACAGGGGCATCAGCCCCAGCATTTT	CASSQGQGHQPQHF
NA	TRBV4-2	TRBJ2-2	NA	TGTGCCAGCAGCCAGGAAGCGGTCACCGGGGAGCTGTTTTTT	CASSQEAVTGELFF